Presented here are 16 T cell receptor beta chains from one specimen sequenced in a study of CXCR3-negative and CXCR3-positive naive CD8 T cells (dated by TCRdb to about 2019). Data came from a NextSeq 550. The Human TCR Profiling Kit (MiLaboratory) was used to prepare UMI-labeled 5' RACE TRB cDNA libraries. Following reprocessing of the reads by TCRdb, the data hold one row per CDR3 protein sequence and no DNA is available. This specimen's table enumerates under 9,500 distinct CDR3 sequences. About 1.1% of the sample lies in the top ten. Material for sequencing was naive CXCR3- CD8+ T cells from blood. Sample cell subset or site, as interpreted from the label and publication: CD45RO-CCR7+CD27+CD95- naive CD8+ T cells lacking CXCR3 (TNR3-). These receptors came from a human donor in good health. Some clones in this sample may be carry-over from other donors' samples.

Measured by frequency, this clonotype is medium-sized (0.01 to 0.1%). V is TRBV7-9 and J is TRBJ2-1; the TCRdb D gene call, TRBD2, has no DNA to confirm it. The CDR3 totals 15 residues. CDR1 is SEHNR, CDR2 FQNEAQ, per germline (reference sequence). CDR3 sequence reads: CASSLGLADDNEQFF.

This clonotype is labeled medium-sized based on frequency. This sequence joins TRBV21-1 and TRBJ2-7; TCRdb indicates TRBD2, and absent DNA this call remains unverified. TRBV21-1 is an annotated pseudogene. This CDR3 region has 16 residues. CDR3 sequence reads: CASSKPEREQNYEQYF.

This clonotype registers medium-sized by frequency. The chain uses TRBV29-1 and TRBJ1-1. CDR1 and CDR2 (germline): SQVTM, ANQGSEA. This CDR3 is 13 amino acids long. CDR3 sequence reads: CSVDLTRYTEAFF.

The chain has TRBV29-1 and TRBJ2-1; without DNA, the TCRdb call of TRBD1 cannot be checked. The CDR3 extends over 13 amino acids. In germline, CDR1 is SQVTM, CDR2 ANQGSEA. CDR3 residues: CSVELAGDNEQFF.

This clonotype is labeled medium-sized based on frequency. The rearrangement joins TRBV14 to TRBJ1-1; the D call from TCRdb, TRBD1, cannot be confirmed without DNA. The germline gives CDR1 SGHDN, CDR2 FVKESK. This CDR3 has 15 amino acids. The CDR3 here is CASSALDIPGQGAFF.

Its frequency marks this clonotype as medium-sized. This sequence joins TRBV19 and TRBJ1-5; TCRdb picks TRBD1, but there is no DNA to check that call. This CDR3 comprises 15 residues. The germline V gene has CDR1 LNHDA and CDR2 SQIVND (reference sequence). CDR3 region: CASSPGGTGNQPQHF.

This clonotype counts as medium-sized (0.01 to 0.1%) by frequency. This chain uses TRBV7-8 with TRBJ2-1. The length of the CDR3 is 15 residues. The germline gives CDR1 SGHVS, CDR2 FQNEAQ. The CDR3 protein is CASSLAWENYNEQFF.

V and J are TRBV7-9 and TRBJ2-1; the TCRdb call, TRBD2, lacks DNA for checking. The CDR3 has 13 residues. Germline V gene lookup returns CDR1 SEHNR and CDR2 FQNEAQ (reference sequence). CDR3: CASSEGLSNEQFF.

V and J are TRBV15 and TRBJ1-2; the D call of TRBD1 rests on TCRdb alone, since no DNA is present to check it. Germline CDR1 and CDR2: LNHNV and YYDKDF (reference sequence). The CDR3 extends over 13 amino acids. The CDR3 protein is CATSRGQTYGYTF.

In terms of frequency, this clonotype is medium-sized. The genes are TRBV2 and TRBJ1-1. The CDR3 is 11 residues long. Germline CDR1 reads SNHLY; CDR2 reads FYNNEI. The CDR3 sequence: CGIVVGTEAFF.

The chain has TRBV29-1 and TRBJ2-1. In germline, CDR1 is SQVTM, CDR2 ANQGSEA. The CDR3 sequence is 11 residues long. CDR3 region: CSVEERYEQFF.

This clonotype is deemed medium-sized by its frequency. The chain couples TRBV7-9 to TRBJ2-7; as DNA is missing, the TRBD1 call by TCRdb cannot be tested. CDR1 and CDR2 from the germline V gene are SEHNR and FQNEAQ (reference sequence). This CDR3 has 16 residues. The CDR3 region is CASSSHTGTAVYEQYF.

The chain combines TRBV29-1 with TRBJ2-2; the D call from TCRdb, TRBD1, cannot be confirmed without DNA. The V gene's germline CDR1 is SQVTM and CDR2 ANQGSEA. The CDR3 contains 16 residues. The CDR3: CSVESPDRGYDGELFF.

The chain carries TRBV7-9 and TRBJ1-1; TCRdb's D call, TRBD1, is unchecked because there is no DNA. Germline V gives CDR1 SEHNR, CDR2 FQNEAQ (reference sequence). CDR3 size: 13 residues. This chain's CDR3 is CASSQGLTTEAFF.

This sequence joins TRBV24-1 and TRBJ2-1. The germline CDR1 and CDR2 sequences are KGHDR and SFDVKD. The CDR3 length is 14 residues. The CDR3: CATSLRGAYNEQFF.

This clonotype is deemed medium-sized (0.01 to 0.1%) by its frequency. The CDR3 protein is CASSHPDEQFF. The chain employs TRBV7-9 and TRBJ2-1; with no DNA, the TCRdb D assignment of TRBD1 cannot be verified. Germline CDR1 reads SEHNR; CDR2 reads FQNEAQ (reference sequence). This CDR3 is 11 amino acids long.